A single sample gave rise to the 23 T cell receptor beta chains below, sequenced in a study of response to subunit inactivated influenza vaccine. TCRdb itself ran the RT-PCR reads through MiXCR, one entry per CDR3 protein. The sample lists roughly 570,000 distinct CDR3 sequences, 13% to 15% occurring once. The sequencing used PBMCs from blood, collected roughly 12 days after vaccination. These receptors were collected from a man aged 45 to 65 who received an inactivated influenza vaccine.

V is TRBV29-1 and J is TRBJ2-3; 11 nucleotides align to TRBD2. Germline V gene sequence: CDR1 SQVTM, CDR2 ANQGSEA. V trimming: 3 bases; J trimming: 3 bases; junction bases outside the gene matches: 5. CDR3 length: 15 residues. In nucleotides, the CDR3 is TGCAGCGTTGAGGCAACTAGCGGGAGTACAGATACGCAGTATTTT. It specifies CSVEATSGSTDTQYF.

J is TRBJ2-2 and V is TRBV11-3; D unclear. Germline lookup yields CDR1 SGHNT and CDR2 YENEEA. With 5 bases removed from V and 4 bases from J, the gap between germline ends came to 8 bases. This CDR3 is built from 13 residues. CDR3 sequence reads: CASSTASTGELFF. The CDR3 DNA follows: TGTGCCAGCAGCACAGCTAGCACCGGGGAGCTGTTTTTT.

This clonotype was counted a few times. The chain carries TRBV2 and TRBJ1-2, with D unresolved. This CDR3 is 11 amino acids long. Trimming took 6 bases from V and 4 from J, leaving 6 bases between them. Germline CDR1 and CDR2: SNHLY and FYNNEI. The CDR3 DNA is TGTGCCAGCAGCCAGAGCTATGGCTACACCTTC. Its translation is CASSQSYGYTF.

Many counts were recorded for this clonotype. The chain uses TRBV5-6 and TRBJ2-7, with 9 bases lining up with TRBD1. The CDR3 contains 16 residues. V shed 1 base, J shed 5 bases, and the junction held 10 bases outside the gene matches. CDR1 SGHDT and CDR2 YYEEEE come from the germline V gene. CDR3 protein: CASSLLTGTGSHEQYF. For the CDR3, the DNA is TGTGCCAGCAGCTTGCTAACCGGGACAGGGTCCCACGAGCAGTACTTC.

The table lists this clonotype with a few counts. Written as DNA, the CDR3 is TGTGCCAGCAGCCTGGAGAACTCCTACAATGAGCAGTTCTTC. This translates into CASSLENSYNEQFF. The genes are TRBV5-8 and TRBJ2-1; D unclear. CDR1 and CDR2 (germline): SGHTS, YDEGEE. CDR3 length: 14 residues. Trimming removed 4 bases at V and 0 bases at J, with 8 bases between. The entire variable domain, with the rest obtained from reference TRBV5-8 and TRBJ2-1, is as follows: EAGVTQSPTHLIKTRGQQATLRCSPISGHTSVYWYQQALGLGLQFLLWYDEGEERNRGNFPPRFSGRQFPNYSSELNVNALELEDSALYLCASSLENSYNEQFFGPGTRLTVL.

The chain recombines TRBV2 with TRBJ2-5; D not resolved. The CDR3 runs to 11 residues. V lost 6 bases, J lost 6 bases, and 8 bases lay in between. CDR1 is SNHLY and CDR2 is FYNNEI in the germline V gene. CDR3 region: CASRILQTQYF. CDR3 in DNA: TGTGCCAGCAGAATTTTGCAGACCCAGTACTTC.

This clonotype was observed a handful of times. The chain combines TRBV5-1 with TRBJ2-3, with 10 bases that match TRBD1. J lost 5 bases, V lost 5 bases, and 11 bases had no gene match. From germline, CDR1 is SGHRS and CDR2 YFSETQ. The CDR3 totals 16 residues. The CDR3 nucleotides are TGCGCCAGCAGTTCATCCGGGACAGGGGCGAGAGATACGCAGTATTTT. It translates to CASSSSGTGARDTQYF.

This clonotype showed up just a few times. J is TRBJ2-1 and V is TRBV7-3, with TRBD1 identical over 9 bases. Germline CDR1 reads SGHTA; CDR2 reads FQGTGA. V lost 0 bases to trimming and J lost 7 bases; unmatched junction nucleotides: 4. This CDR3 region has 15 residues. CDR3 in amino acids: CASSLTSGTGNEQFF. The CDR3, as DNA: TGTGCCAGCAGCTTAACTTCCGGGACAGGGAATGAGCAGTTCTTC.

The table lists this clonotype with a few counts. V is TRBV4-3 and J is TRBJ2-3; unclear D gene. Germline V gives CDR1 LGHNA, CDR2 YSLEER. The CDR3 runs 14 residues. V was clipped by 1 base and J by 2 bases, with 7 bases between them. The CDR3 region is CASSQGPHTDTQYF. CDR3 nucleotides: TGCGCCAGCAGCCAAGGGCCCCACACAGATACGCAGTATTTT.

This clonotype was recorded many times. CDR3 in DNA: TGCAGTGCTAGTGCCACAGGAGCCACGGGCGAGCAGTACTTC. This translates into CSASATGATGEQYF. The chain employs TRBV20-1 and TRBJ2-7, with a tentative D call TRBD1 (5 bases). Germline V lookup: CDR1 DFQATT, CDR2 SNEGSKA (reference sequence). The CDR3 runs to 14 residues. V was trimmed by 3 bases and J by 6 bases, leaving 18 bases between them.

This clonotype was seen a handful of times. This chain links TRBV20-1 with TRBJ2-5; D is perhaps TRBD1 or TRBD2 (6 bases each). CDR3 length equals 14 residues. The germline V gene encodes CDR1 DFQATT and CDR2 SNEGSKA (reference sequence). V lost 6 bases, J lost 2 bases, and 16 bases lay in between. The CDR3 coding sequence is TGCAGTGCCCCCTCGGGGGCGGCACAAGAGACCCAGTACTTC. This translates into CSAPSGAAQETQYF.

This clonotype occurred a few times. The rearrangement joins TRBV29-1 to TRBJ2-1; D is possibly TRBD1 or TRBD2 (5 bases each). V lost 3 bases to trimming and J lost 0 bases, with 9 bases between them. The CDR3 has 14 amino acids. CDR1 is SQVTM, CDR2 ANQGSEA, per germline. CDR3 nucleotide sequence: TGCAGCGTTGACGGGACGAGCTCCTACAATGAGCAGTTCTTC. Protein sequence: CSVDGTSSYNEQFF.

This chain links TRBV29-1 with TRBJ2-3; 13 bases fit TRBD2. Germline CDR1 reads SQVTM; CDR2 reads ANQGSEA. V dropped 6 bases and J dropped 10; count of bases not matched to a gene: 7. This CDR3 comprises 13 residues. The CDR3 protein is CSVRGLAGEAQYF. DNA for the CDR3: TGCAGCGTCCGAGGACTAGCGGGGGAGGCGCAGTATTTT.

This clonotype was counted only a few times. CDR3 region: CASSYSGGRDYIYTGELFF. For the CDR3, the DNA is TGTGCCAGCAGTTACAGCGGGGGACGGGACTACATATACACCGGGGAGCTGTTTTTT. This rearrangement joins TRBV6-5 to TRBJ2-2; TRBD2 aligns across 8 bases. There are 19 residues in the CDR3. V lost 2 bases to trimming and J lost 3 bases; unmatched junction nucleotides: 14. Germline V gives CDR1 MNHEY, CDR2 SVGAGI.

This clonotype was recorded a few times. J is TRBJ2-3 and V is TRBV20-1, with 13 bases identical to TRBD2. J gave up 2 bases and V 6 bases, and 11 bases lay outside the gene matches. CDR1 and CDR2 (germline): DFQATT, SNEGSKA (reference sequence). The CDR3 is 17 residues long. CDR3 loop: CSAHPGTSGAFTDTQYF. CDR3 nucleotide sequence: TGCAGTGCCCACCCCGGGACTAGCGGGGCTTTCACAGATACGCAGTATTTT.

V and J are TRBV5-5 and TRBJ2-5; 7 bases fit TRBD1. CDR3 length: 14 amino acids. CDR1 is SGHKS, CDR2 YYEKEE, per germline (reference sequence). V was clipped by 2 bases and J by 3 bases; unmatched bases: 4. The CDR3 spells CASSFDRAEETQYF. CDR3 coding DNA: TGTGCCAGCAGCTTTGACAGGGCGGAAGAGACCCAGTACTTC. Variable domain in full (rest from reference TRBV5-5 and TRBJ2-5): DAGVTQSPTHLIKTRGQQVTLRCSPISGHKSVSWYQQVLGQGPQFIFQYYEKEERGRGNFPDRFSARQFPNYSSELNVNALLLGDSALYLCASSFDRAEETQYFGPGTRLLVL.

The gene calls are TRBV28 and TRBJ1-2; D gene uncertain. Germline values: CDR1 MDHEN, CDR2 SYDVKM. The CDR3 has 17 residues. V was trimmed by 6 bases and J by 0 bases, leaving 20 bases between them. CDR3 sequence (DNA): TGTGCCAGCAGCTTACCCATCTCGGGATTTTCTAACTATGGCTACACCTTC. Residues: CASSLPISGFSNYGYTF.

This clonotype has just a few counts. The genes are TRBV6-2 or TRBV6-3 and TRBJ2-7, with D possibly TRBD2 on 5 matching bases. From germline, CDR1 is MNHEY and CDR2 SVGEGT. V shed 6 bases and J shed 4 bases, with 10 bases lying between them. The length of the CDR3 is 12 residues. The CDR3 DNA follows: TGTGCCAGCAGACCCGGGATGTACGAGCAGTACTTC. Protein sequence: CASRPGMYEQYF.

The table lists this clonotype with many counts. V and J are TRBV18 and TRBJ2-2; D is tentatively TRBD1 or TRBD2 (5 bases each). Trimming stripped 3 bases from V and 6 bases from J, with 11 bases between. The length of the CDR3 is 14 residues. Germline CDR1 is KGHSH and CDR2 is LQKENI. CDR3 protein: CASSPPGTAGELFF. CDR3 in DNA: TGTGCCAGCTCACCTCCAGGGACGGCCGGGGAGCTGTTTTTT.

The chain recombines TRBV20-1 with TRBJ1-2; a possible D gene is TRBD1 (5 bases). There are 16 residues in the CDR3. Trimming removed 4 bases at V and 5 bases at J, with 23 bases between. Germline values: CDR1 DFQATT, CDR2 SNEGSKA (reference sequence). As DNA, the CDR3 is TGCAGTGCTATCGGGCAGGGCCTAGAGAGCGGATATGGCTACACCTTC. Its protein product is CSAIGQGLESGYGYTF.

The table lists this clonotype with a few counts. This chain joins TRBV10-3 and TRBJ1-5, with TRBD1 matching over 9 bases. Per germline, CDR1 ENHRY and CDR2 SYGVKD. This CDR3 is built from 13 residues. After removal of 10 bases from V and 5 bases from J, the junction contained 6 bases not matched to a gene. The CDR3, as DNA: TGTGCCAGCACAGGGGGCCGGGATCAGCCCCAGCATTTT. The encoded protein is CASTGGRDQPQHF.

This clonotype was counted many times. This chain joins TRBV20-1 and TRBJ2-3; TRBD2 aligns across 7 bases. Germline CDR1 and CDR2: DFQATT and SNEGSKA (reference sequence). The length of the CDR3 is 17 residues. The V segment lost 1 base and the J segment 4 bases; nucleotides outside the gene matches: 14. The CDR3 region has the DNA TGCAGTGCTAGAGTCCCCCTTGGGACTAAGTTCCCAGATACGCAGTATTTT. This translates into CSARVPLGTKFPDTQYF.

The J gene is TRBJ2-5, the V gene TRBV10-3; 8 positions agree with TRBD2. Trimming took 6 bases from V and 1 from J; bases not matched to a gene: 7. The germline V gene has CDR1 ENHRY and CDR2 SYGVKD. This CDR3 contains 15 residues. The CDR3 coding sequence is TGTGCCATCAGGTCGCAAGCGGGGGCCCAAGAGACCCAGTACTTC. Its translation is CAIRSQAGAQETQYF.